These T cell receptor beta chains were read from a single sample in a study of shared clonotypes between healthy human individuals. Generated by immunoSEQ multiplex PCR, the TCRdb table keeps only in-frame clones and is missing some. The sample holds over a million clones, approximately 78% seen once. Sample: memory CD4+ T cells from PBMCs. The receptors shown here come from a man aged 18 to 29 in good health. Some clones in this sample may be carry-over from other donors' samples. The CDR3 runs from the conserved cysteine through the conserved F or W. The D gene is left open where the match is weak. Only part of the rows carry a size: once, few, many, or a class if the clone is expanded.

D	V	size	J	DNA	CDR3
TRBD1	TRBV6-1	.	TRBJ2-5	TGTGCCAGCAGGGGGGACAGCCAAGAGACCCAGTACTTC	CASRGDSQETQYF
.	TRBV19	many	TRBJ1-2	TGTGCCAGTACCCCGGGCCGTCTTGGCTACACCTTC	CASTPGRLGYTF
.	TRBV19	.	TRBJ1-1	TGTGCCAGTAGTATTCGGGAGGGAGCTTTCTTT	CASSIREGAFF
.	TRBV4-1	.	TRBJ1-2	TGCGCCAGCAGCTCCGGCAGGGAGTTCTATGGCTACACCTTC	CASSSGREFYGYTF
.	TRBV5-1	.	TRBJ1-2	TGCGCCAGCAGCCCGGAACATCTCTATGGCTACACCTTC	CASSPEHLYGYTF
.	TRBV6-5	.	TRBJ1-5	TGTGCCAGCAGTTACTCGCTCGTGAGCAATCAGCCCCAGCATTTT	CASSYSLVSNQPQHF
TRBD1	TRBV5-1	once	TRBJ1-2	TGCGCCAGCAGCGTGAATGGACAGGACTATGGCTACACCTTC	CASSVNGQDYGYTF
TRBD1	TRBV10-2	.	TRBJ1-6	TGCGCCAGCAGTGGACAGGGAGTAGCGTCACCCCTCCACTTT	CASSGQGVASPLHF
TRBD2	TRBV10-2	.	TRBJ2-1	TGCGCCAGCAGTGACCCCACTAGCGGGAGTACCTACAATGAGCAGTTCTTC	CASSDPTSGSTYNEQFF
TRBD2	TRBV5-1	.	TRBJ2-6	TGCGCCACCAGCCTGGGGGGGAGCTCTGGGGCCAACGTCCTGACTTTC	CATSLGGSSGANVLTF
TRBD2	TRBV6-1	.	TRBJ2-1	TGTGCCAGTACTAGCGGGAGTCCCTCCTACAATGAGCAGTTCTTC	CASTSGSPSYNEQFF
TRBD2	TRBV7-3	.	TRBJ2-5	TGTGCCAGCAGCTTATCATCAGGGCGGGAGGGCCAAGAGACCCAGTACTTC	CASSLSSGREGQETQYF
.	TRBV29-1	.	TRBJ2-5	TGCAGCGCCGGGGTAGTACAAGAGACCCAGTACTTC	CSAGVVQETQYF
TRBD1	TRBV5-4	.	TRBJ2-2	TGTGCCAGCAGCGACAGGGGAGCCGGGGAGCTGTTTTTT	CASSDRGAGELFF
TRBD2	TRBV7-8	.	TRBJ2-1	TGTGCCAGCAGCCCCCTCGGCGGGAGGGGAATTGAGCAGTTCTTC	CASSPLGGRGIEQFF
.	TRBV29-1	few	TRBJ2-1	TGCAGCGTTGAACTCCGGGAATATGAGCAGTTCTTC	CSVELREYEQFF
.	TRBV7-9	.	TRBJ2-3	TGTGCCAGCAGCCGGGACCAAGATACGCAGTATTTT	CASSRDQDTQYF
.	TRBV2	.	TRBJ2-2	TGTGCCAGCAGTGAAATGGGGGCAGCGAACACCGGGGAGCTGTTTTTT	CASSEMGAANTGELFF
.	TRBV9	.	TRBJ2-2	TGTGCCAGCAGCGTAACCTGGTCCCGGGCCGGGGAGCTGTTTTTT	CASSVTWSRAGELFF
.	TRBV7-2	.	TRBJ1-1	TGTGCCAGCAGCTCCAGGGATCGGTTGGGGGCTTTCTTT	CASSSRDRLGAFF
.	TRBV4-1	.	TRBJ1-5	TGCGCCAGCAGGCAAGGGGTGGGTAGCAATCAGCCCCAGCATTTT	CASRQGVGSNQPQHF
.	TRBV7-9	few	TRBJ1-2	TGTGCCAGCAGCTTAGGGGGCGGTAACTATGGCTACACCTTC	CASSLGGGNYGYTF
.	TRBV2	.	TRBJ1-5	TGTGCCAGCACCGACGGGTGGGATGGGCCCCAGCATTTT	CASTDGWDGPQHF
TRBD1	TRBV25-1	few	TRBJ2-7	TGTGCCAGTGCCCTGACAGGGGGCGGCTCCTACGAGCAGTACTTC	CASALTGGGSYEQYF
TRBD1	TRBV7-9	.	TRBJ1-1	TGTGCCAGCACCCTGGGACAGTTGAACACTGAAGCTTTCTTT	CASTLGQLNTEAFF
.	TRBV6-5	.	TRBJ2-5	TGTGCCAGCAGCACCCGGGGCAGAGAGAAAGAGACCCAGTACTTC	CASSTRGREKETQYF
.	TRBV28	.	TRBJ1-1	TGTGCCAGCAGTTTTTGGGGATTGAAAGCTTTCTTT	CASSFWGLKAFF
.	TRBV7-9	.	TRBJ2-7	TGTGCCAGCAGCCCCACCTGGGGCGCCCGCTCCTACGAGCAGTACTTC	CASSPTWGARSYEQYF
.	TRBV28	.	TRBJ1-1	TGTGCCAGCAGTTTATTAACTGCGGCTTTCTTT	CASSLLTAAFF
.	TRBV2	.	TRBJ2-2	TGTGCCAGCAGGCTAGTTAGGTTCTCCGGGGAGCTGTTTTTT	CASRLVRFSGELFF
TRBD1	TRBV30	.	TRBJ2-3	TGTGCCTGTCTTAGGAGACAGGGGGCCCCAGATACGCAGTATTTT	CACLRRQGAPDTQYF
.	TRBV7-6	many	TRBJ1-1	TGTGCCAGCAGCTTAGGACAGGCCCCTGAAGCTTTCTTT	CASSLGQAPEAFF
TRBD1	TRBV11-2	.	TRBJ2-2	TGTGCCAGCAGCAAATTGACAGGGGGCTACGCCGGGGAGCTGTTTTTT	CASSKLTGGYAGELFF
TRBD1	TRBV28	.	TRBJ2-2	TGTGCCAGCAGAGGGACAGCTAACACCGGGGAGCTGTTTTTT	CASRGTANTGELFF
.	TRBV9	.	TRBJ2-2	TGTGCCAGCAGCCCCCTTTGGGGAGATGACACCGGGGAGCTGTTTTTT	CASSPLWGDDTGELFF
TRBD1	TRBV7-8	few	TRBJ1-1	TGTGCCAGCAGCATTGGGACAGGGGGCTGGACTGAAGCTTTCTTT	CASSIGTGGWTEAFF
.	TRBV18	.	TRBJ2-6	TGTGCCAGCTCACTACTCTCTGGGGCCAACGTCCTGACTTTC	CASSLLSGANVLTF
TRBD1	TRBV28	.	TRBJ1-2	TGTGCCAGCAGCCTACAGGGGGCGGGGTATGGCTACACCTTC	CASSLQGAGYGYTF
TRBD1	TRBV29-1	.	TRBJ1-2	TGCAGCGCGCGTACAGGGGGAAACTATGGCTACACCTTC	CSARTGGNYGYTF
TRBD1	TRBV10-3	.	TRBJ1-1	TGTGCCATCAGTGATCGACAGGGGAATGAAGCTTTCTTT	CAISDRQGNEAFF
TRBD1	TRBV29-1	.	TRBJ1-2	TGCAGCGTCGCCGGGACAGTTTATGGCTACACCTTC	CSVAGTVYGYTF
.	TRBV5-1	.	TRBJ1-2	TGCGCCAGCAGCTTGGGACACCCAACGGCGGGTGGCTACACCTTC	CASSLGHPTAGGYTF
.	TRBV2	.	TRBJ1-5	TGTGCCAGCAGCCCCGACAATAGCAATCAGCCCCAGCATTTT	CASSPDNSNQPQHF
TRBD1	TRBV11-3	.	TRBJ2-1	TGTGCCAGCAGCTCTGGACAGGGGATTGGAAATGAGCAGTTCTTC	CASSSGQGIGNEQFF
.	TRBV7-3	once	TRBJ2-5	TGTGCCAGCAGCTTGGGCAGGGTGGTGGGAGAGACCCAGTACTTC	CASSLGRVVGETQYF
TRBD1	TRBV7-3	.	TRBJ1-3	TGTGCCAGCAGCTTAGGGCCTACCGGGACAGGGTCTGGAAACACCATATATTTT	CASSLGPTGTGSGNTIYF
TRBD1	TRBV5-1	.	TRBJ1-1	TGCGCCAGCAGCTTGGCTGTTGAGGGGGCAGGTACTGAAGCTTTCTTT	CASSLAVEGAGTEAFF
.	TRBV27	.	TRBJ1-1	TGTGCCAGCAGAACACGGGACCTGGGGAACACTGAAGCTTTCTTT	CASRTRDLGNTEAFF
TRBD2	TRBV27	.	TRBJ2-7	TGTGCCAGCAGGTACCGGGTGGCTAGCGGGAGGGCCTCCGAGCAGTACTTC	CASRYRVASGRASEQYF
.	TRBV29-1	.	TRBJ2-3	TGCAGCGTTGAGTTCCAGGGGGGTCAAGATACGCAGTATTTT	CSVEFQGGQDTQYF
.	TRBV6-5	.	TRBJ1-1	TGTGCCAGCATGGTAAACAAGAACACTGAAGCTTTCTTT	CASMVNKNTEAFF
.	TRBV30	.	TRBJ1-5	TGTGCCTGGAGTGTGAGCGGCAATCAGCCCCAGCATTTT	CAWSVSGNQPQHF
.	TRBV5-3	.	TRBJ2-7	TGTGCCAGAACCCCCTTATACGAGCAGTACTTC	CARTPLYEQYF
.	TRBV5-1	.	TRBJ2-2	TGCGCCAGCAGCTTCGTGTCTGTCGGGGAGCTGTTTTTT	CASSFVSVGELFF
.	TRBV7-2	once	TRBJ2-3	TGTGCCAGCAGCCGTACAGGGACGGTCGGAAGCACAGATACGCAGTATTTT	CASSRTGTVGSTDTQYF
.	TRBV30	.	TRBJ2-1	TGTGCCTGGGGCCCGCAGGGGCGGCAGTTCTTC	CAWGPQGRQFF
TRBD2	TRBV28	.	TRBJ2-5	TGTGCCAGCAGTTTTGTGGGGAGGGCCGGGGAGACCCAGTACTTC	CASSFVGRAGETQYF